The 26 T cell receptor beta chains below come from one sample, sequenced in a study of cytomegalovirus exposure and HLA in healthy donors. Measured with immunoSEQ multiplex PCR; TCRdb has only the in-frame clones, and not every one. The table lists around 150,000 clones, 75% to 90% of them singletons. Material: PBMCs. These receptors were obtained from a woman aged 18-29 years in good health and CMV-seronegative.

This chain links TRBV5-6 with TRBJ1-2; D not resolved. Germline CDR1 SGHDT, CDR2 YYEEEE. Trimming removed 0 bases at V and 4 bases at J, with 7 bases between. The CDR3 is 13 residues long. CDR3 residues: CASSLVGSYGYTF. DNA of the CDR3: TGTGCCAGCAGCTTGGTCGGTAGCTATGGCTACACCTTC.

Of note for this clone: The germline gene is not matched at one end of the junction; a read error may be the cause. The rearrangement joins TRBV4-1 to TRBJ2-1; D call uncertain. Per the germline V gene, CDR1 is MGHRA and CDR2 is YSYEKL. This CDR3 contains 15 residues. The CDR3 DNA is TGCGCCAACAGCCAAGATCGAGAATCCTACAATGAGCAGTTCTTC. As protein: CANSQDRESYNEQFF.

V usage is TRBV5-1 and J usage is TRBJ1-3; the D gene is possibly TRBD1 (6 bases). Germline assignment: CDR1 SGHRS and CDR2 YFSETQ. V lost 0 bases and J 3 bases, leaving 22 bases between the germline ends. The CDR3 is 19 amino acids. The CDR3 is CASSLGRTGRLSYGNTIYF. DNA for the CDR3: TGCGCCAGCAGCTTGGGACGAACAGGGCGACTCTCTTATGGAAACACCATATATTTT.

The V call is TRBV27, the J call TRBJ2-7, with D possibly matching TRBD2 (6 bases). Per germline, CDR1 MNHEY and CDR2 SMNVEV (reference sequence). The ends were cut back, 6 bases at V and 2 bases at J, with 17 bases in the middle. This CDR3 contains 15 residues. CDR3 residues: CASRGGLPIPYEQYF. As DNA, the CDR3 is TGTGCCAGCAGGGGGGGACTCCCTATACCCTACGAGCAGTACTTC.

This clone turned up a few times. The rearrangement joins TRBV5-1 to TRBJ2-1; 8 bases align to TRBD1. The germline CDR1 and CDR2 sequences are SGHRS and YFSETQ. The CDR3 is made up of 17 amino acids. V trimming: 0 bases; J trimming: 3 bases; junction bases outside the gene matches: 8. CDR3 sequence: CASSLEPGGFSYNEQFF. Written as DNA, the CDR3 is TGCGCCAGCAGCTTGGAGCCAGGGGGCTTTAGCTACAATGAGCAGTTCTTC.

Only one count was recorded for this clone. The chain recombines TRBV5-6 with TRBJ2-5; possible D gene TRBD2, 6 bases. Germline V gene sequence: CDR1 SGHDT, CDR2 YYEEEE. V was pared by 2 bases and J by 9 bases, with 11 bases between. The CDR3 has 12 amino acids. CDR3 coding DNA: TGTGCCAGCAGCTTTTCATGGGAGGCCCAGTACTTC. It is translated as CASSFSWEAQYF.

The chain uses TRBV11-3 and TRBJ2-1; 8 bases align to TRBD2. The CDR3 spans 14 residues. In germline, CDR1 is SGHNT, CDR2 YENEEA. The ends lost 1 base at V and 4 bases at J; junction bases unmatched: 0. The CDR3 loop is CASSLAGGYNEQFF. The CDR3, as DNA: TGTGCCAGCAGCTTAGCGGGAGGGTACAATGAGCAGTTCTTC.

The J gene is TRBJ2-1, the V gene TRBV9; D is unresolved. Germline V gives CDR1 SGDLS, CDR2 YYNGEE. Trimming cost V 4 bases and J 6 bases, with 11 bases left between them. The CDR3 consists of 13 residues. Here the CDR3 DNA reads TGTGCCAGCAGCCTGTTTTTTCGCAATGAGCAGTTCTTC. Protein product: CASSLFFRNEQFF. The full variable domain, completed using reference TRBV9 and TRBJ2-1, is DSGVTQTPKHLITATGQRVTLRCSPRSGDLSVYWYQQSLDQGLQFLIQYYNGEERAKGNILERFSAQQFPDLHSELNLSSLELGDSALYFCASSLFFRNEQFFGPGTRLTVL.

V and J are TRBV9 and TRBJ1-4; 8 bases line up with TRBD1. V lost 1 base, J lost 15 bases, and 8 bases stayed unmatched. The CDR3 runs to 13 residues. CDR1 and CDR2 (germline): SGDLS, YYNGEE. CDR3 DNA sequence: TGTGCCAGCAGCGTACGAGGACAGGGCCACTTGTTTTTT. Amino acids: CASSVRGQGHLFF. Drawing the rest from reference TRBV9 and TRBJ1-4, the complete variable domain is DSGVTQTPKHLITATGQRVTLRCSPRSGDLSVYWYQQSLDQGLQFLIQYYNGEERAKGNILERFSAQQFPDLHSELNLSSLELGDSALYFCASSVRGQGHLFFGSGTQLSVL.

This chain uses TRBV29-1 with TRBJ1-1; a weak D match, TRBD1 (5 bases). Looked up from germline, CDR1 is SQVTM and CDR2 is ANQGSEA. V lost 2 bases, J lost 5 bases, and 12 bases lay in between. The CDR3 contains 13 residues. CDR3 DNA: TGCAGCGTTGAACGGCAGGGCGGTACTGAAGCTTTCTTT. Translation: CSVERQGGTEAFF.

This clone occurred once. This chain uses TRBV27 with TRBJ2-1; 8 nucleotides line up with TRBD2. The CDR3 is 15 amino acids. Germline V gene data show CDR1 as MNHEY and CDR2 as SMNVEV (reference sequence). Unmatched junction bases numbered 10, after V lost 5 bases and J lost 7 bases. The CDR3 protein is CASSPRGRTPNEQFF. CDR3 coding DNA: TGTGCCAGCAGTCCACGCGGGAGGACACCTAATGAGCAGTTCTTC.

This clone was found once. The chain recombines TRBV4-1 with TRBJ1-2; D is uncertain. The CDR3 extends over 14 amino acids. The V and J ends lost 6 bases and 4 bases respectively, with 15 bases between them. Germline CDR1 and CDR2: MGHRA and YSYEKL. DNA for the CDR3: TGCGCCAGCAGTCCATCTACTGCTCCCTATGGCTACACCTTC. Translating it yields CASSPSTAPYGYTF.

This clone was picked up one time. This chain uses TRBV7-3 with TRBJ1-5, with TRBD1 matching over 11 bases. CDR1 is SGHTA, CDR2 FQGTGA, per germline. Trimming removed 4 bases from V and 4 bases from J; junction bases left unmatched: 3. This CDR3 has 15 residues. CDR3 bases: TGTGCCAGCAGCTCGGGACAGGGGGTAAATCAGCCCCAGCATTTT. Translation gives CASSSGQGVNQPQHF. Drawing the rest from reference TRBV7-3 and TRBJ1-5, the complete variable domain is GAGVSQTPSNKVTEKGKYVELRCDPISGHTALYWYRQSLGQGPEFLIYFQGTGAADDSGLPNDRFFAVRPEGSVSTLKIQRTERGDSAVYLCASSSGQGVNQPQHFGDGTRLSIL.

The chain links TRBV5-4 to TRBJ2-1; 12 bases are shared with TRBD2. J gave up 6 bases and V 4 bases, and 11 bases lay outside the gene matches. The CDR3 extends over 17 amino acids. Looked up from germline, CDR1 is SGHNT and CDR2 is YYREEE (reference sequence). CDR3 sequence reads: CASSTYTGLAGTNEQFF. The CDR3, as DNA: TGTGCCAGCAGCACCTATACTGGACTAGCGGGGACCAATGAGCAGTTCTTC.

The chain has TRBV19 and TRBJ1-2, with TRBD1 identical over 7 bases. The germline V gene has CDR1 LNHDA and CDR2 SQIVND (reference sequence). Trimming took 3 bases from V and 3 from J; bases not matched to a gene: 13. There are 17 residues in the CDR3. CDR3 loop: CASSIGTVPWDDYGYTF. In DNA form, the CDR3 reads TGTGCCAGTAGTATCGGGACAGTCCCATGGGATGACTATGGCTACACCTTC.

The table lists this clone with a count of one. The gene calls are TRBV9 and TRBJ2-2; 7 nucleotides line up with TRBD2. CDR1 is SGDLS and CDR2 is YYNGEE in the germline V gene. The CDR3 consists of 15 residues. V was clipped by 1 base and J by 3 bases; unmatched bases: 3. The CDR3 loop reads CASSVSGIDTGELFF. The CDR3 DNA follows: TGTGCCAGCAGCGTAAGCGGGATCGACACCGGGGAGCTGTTTTTT. The variable domain in full, completed from reference TRBV9 and TRBJ2-2, reads DSGVTQTPKHLITATGQRVTLRCSPRSGDLSVYWYQQSLDQGLQFLIQYYNGEERAKGNILERFSAQQFPDLHSELNLSSLELGDSALYFCASSVSGIDTGELFFGEGSRLTVL.

This sequence joins TRBV6-5 and TRBJ1-2; 7 bases agree with TRBD1. V lost 10 bases, J lost 3 bases, and 8 bases stayed unmatched. Germline V gives CDR1 MNHEY, CDR2 SVGAGI. The CDR3 sequence is 13 residues long. As DNA, the CDR3 is TGTGCCACCAGACAGGGAGGGGACTATGGCTACACCTTC. Its translation: CATRQGGDYGYTF.

This chain joins TRBV15 and TRBJ2-5; possible D gene TRBD2, 5 bases. Germline values: CDR1 LNHNV, CDR2 YYDKDF (reference sequence). Deletions cut 8 bases from V and 4 bases from J, with 23 bases between. This CDR3 is built from 16 residues. The CDR3 loop reads CATDPGSGRIGETQYF. The CDR3, as DNA: TGTGCCACCGATCCGGGGTCGGGTCGGATCGGAGAGACCCAGTACTTC.

A single count supports this clone. This chain joins TRBV7-2 and TRBJ1-1, with D possibly TRBD1 on 6 matching bases. Germline V lookup: CDR1 SGHTA, CDR2 FQGNSA. Trimming left V 5 bases short and J 4 bases short, with 14 bases between. This CDR3 contains 14 residues. Here the CDR3 DNA reads TGTGCCAGCAGCGCGGGCAGGGGACGCACTGAAGCTTTCTTT. This encodes CASSAGRGRTEAFF.

The rearrangement uses TRBV14 and TRBJ2-3, with D hard to call. CDR1 is SGHDN, CDR2 FVKESK, per germline. CDR3 size: 14 residues. Trimming stripped 1 base from V and 4 bases from J, with 9 bases between. The DNA for the CDR3 is TGTGCCAGCAGCCAAGGTTCCGTCCCAGATACGCAGTATTTT. It is translated as CASSQGSVPDTQYF.

The chain recombines TRBV7-6 with TRBJ2-1, with D possibly being TRBD1 (6 bases). The CDR3 totals 15 residues. Trimming removed 6 bases at V and 2 bases at J, with 14 bases between. CDR1 is SGHVS and CDR2 is FNYEAQ in the germline V gene. CDR3 nucleotides: TGTGCCAGCAGTCCCGGGACAAGCGCCTACAATGAGCAGTTCTTC. Translating gives CASSPGTSAYNEQFF.

The sample holds a few counts of this clone. The sample has other DNA sequences that encode this CDR3 too. The genes are TRBV9 and TRBJ2-7, with D possibly TRBD2 on 6 matching bases. Trimming removed 3 bases from V and 3 bases from J, with 10 bases in between. The CDR3 is 13 amino acids. Per the germline V gene, CDR1 is SGDLS and CDR2 is YYNGEE. CDR3 protein: CASSAWGDYEQYF. The CDR3 region has the DNA TGTGCCAGCAGCGCATGGGGGGACTACGAGCAGTACTTC.

CDR3 coding DNA: TGTGCCTGGAGGATGCAGGGGAACACCGGGGAGCTGTTTTTT. Translating it yields CAWRMQGNTGELFF. The chain combines TRBV30 with TRBJ2-2, with a possible D match to TRBD1 (5 bases). V was pared by 3 bases and J by 1 base, with 9 bases between. The germline CDR1 and CDR2 sequences are GTSNPN and SVGIG (reference sequence). The CDR3 contains 14 residues.

This clone was observed a single time. The chain couples TRBV27 to TRBJ2-7, with D possibly TRBD1 on 7 matching bases. CDR1 MNHEY and CDR2 SMNVEV come from the germline V gene (reference sequence). CDR3 length: 14 residues. Trimming left V 5 bases short and J 3 bases short, with 14 bases between. The CDR3 loop reads CASSRRGQIYEQYF. The CDR3 nucleotides read TGTGCCAGCAGTCGGAGGGGACAGATCTACGAGCAGTACTTC.

This clone was picked up one time. The chain uses TRBV6-5 and TRBJ2-1, with 12 bases matching TRBD2. The ends lost 6 bases at V and 8 bases at J; junction bases unmatched: 5. Per the germline V gene, CDR1 is MNHEY and CDR2 is SVGAGI. The CDR3 has 14 amino acids. The CDR3 here is CASSLRTSGDEQFF. The CDR3 coding sequence is TGTGCCAGCAGCTTACGGACTAGCGGGGATGAGCAGTTCTTC.

The V and J genes are TRBV11-3 and TRBJ2-6, with TRBD1 as a possible D gene (6 bases). CDR3 length: 15 residues. V dropped 2 bases and J dropped 4 bases, with 9 bases sitting between them. The germline CDR1 and CDR2 sequences are SGHNT and YENEEA. The CDR3 nucleotides read TGTGCCAGCAGCTTAAGGGGGTCCGGGGCCAACGTCCTGACTTTC. This translates into CASSLRGSGANVLTF.